These T cell receptor beta chains were read from a single sample in a study of T cell changes during pregnancy in multiple sclerosis. TCRdb's copy holds only in-frame clones and misses some; the assay was immunoSEQ multiplex PCR. The sample includes 65,000 to 75,000 clones, roughly 92% of them seen just once. The sequencing used peripheral blood, collected after pregnancy. These receptors originate from a female donor in good health, enrolled as a control in a pregnancy study. The CDR3 runs from the conserved cysteine through the conserved F or W. D genes are given only for firm matches.

d_call v_call cdr3_aa
NA TRBV30 CAWSPLETQYF
NA TRBV29-1 CSVERGFGFDEQFF
NA TRBV7-9 CASTTGYSGNTIYF
TRBD1 TRBV11-2 CASSVITGGNTEAFF
TRBD2 TRBV6-4 CASSGTSTGELFF
TRBD1 TRBV11-2 CASSPGTGNQPQHF
NA TRBV11-2 CASSLGGQIETQYF
NA TRBV5-1 CASSSDREAFF
TRBD1 TRBV6-1 CASGIRDRVYEQYF
NA TRBV30 CAWTPGGNQPQHF
NA TRBV28 CASSSLYGYTF
NA TRBV7-3 CASSLTSGPYEQYF
TRBD2 TRBV4-1 CASSQEGSGAYNEQFF
NA TRBV5-5 CASSLGQFSGANVLTF
TRBD1 TRBV28 CASSPLPGQGALGYTF
TRBD1 TRBV10-3 CAIRGDRGGYEQYF
NA TRBV5-6 CASSSGISNQPQHF
TRBD1 TRBV6-5 CASSKDRWDGYTF
NA TRBV6-1 CASSEALRGGFHSNYGYTF
NA TRBV2 CASSLGQVGPYGYTF
TRBD1 TRBV9 CASSVPQGVCYEQYF
TRBD2 TRBV5-4 CASSSKTSVYEQYF
TRBD1 TRBV5-1 CASSLGRQGTMDTQYF
NA TRBV11-2 CASSLDRGGFYEQYF
NA TRBV30 CAWSIGQTSGNTIYF
NA TRBV15 CATSRATGSSSNQPQHF
NA TRBV11-2 CASSPSPFSLTDTQYF
TRBD2 TRBV6-5 CASRLAGRHTGELFF
TRBD2 TRBV29-1 CSVVGAGAEQFF
NA TRBV6-1 CASSDQGSEYGNTIYF
TRBD2 TRBV2 CASSGLATYEQYF
NA TRBV2 CASRGNNEQYF
TRBD1 TRBV19 CASSRDRGGTGELFF
NA TRBV5-6 CASRAVGQSRGYTF
NA TRBV25-1 CASSEYYSTYEQYF
TRBD1 TRBV7-8 CASSPGQGHYGYTF
TRBD1 TRBV7-2 CASSRDSGYGYTF
NA TRBV5-5 CASSLGQPEKLFF
NA TRBV5-1 CASTPQGPGSYGYTF
NA TRBV7-9 CASSGGNSPLHF
NA TRBV10-3 CAISESDGRPEAFF